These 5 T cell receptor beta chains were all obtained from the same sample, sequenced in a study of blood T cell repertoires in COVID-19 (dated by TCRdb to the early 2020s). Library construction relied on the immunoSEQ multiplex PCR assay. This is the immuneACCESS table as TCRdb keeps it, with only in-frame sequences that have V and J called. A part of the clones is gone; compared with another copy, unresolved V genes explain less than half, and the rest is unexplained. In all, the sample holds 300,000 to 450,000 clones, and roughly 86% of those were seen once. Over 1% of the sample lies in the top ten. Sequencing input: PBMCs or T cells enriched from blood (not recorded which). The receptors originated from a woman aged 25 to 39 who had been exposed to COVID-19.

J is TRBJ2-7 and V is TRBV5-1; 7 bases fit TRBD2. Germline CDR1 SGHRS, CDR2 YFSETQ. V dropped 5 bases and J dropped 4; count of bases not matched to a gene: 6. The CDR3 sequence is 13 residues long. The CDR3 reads CASRPGLEYEQYF. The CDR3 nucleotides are TGCGCCAGCAGACCCGGACTAGAGTACGAGCAGTACTTC.

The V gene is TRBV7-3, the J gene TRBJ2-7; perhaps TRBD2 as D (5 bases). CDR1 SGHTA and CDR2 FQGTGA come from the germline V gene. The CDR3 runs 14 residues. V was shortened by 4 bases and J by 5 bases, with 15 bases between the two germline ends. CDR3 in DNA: TGTGCCAGCAGCTCCCTGGGCCTCGGGGACGAGCAGTACTTC. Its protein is CASSSLGLGDEQYF.

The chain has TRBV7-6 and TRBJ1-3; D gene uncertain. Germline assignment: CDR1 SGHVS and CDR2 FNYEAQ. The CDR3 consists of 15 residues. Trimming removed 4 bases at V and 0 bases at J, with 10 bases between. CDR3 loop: CASSSLGASGNTIYF. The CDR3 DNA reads TGTGCCAGCAGCTCCCTAGGCGCCTCTGGAAACACCATATATTTT.

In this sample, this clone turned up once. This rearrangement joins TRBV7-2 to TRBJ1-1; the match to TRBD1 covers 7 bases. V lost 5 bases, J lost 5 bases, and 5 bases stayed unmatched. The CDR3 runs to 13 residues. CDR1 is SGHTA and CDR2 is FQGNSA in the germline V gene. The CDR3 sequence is CASSAHRGTEAFF. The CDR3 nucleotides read TGTGCCAGCAGCGCCCACAGGGGTACTGAAGCTTTCTTT. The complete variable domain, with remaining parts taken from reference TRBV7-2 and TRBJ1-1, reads GAGVSQSPSNKVTEKGKDVELRCDPISGHTALYWYRQSLGQGLEFLIYFQGNSAPDKSGLPSDRFSAERTGGSVSTLTIQRTQQEDSAVYLCASSAHRGTEAFFGQGTRLTVV.

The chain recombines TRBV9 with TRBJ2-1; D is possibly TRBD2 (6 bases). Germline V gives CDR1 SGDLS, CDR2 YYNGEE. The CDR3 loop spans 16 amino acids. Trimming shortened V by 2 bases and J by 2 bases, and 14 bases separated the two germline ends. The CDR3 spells CASSVGGSGAYNEQFF. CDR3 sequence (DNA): TGTGCCAGCAGCGTGGGGGGTAGCGGAGCCTACAATGAGCAGTTCTTC.